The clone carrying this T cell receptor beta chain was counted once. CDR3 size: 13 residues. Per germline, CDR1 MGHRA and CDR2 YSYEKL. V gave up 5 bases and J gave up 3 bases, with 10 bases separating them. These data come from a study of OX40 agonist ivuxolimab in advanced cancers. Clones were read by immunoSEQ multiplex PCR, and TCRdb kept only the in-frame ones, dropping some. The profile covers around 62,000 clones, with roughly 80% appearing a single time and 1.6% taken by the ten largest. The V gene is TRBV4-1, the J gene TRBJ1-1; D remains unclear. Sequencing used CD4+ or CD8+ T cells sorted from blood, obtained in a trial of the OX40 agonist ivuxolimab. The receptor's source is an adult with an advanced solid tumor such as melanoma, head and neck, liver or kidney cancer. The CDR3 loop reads CASSKSRDTEAFF. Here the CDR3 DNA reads TGCGCCAGCAGCAAGTCGAGGGACACTGAAGCTTTCTTT.